This T cell receptor (beta chain) was documented in a study of control samples from healthy donors and cancer patients. The CDR3 consists of 14 residues. The J segment lost 6 bases and the V segment lost 2 bases, leaving 6 bases of the junction unmatched. Germline V gives CDR1 MNHEY, CDR2 SVGAGI. Profiled with immunoSEQ multiplex PCR; TCRdb holds only in-frame clones, not every one. This table has approximately 100,000 clones, around 80% appearing once. The chain has TRBV6-5 and TRBJ1-1; 7 nucleotides match TRBD1. Material: blood. The receptor's source is a man aged 55-75 years in good health. CDR3 amino acids: CASSYSLDRPEAFF. CDR3 nucleotide sequence: TGTGCCAGCAGTTACAGCCTGGACAGGCCTGAAGCTTTCTTT.